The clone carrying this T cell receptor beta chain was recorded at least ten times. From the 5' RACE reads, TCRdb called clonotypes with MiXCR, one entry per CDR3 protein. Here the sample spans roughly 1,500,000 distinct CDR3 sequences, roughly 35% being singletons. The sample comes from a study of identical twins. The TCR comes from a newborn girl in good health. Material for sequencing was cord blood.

CDR3 region: CASSREGTYNEQFF. The CDR3 DNA is TGTGCCAGCAGCCGAGAGGGAACATACAATGAGCAGTTCTTC. The V gene is TRBV4-2, the J gene TRBJ2-1; D is perhaps TRBD2 (5 bases). This CDR3 is 14 amino acids long. Germline CDR1 is LGHNA and CDR2 is YNFKEQ. Trimming cost V 4 bases and J 4 bases, with 11 bases left between them.